A single sample gave rise to the 2 T cell receptor beta chains below, sequenced in a study of Graves' ophthalmopathy and Graves' hyperthyroidism (dated by TCRdb to between 2018 and 2020). TCRdb shows the sequencer as Illumina HiSeq 2000. For repertoire sequencing, TCR beta CDR3 regions were amplified from RNA transcripts. HTBI primers and the Qiagen OneStep RT-PCR kit were used in a first-round RT-PCR, which was followed by a second-round multiplex PCR, size selection and purification. In-frame beta chains were kept once TCRdb had trimmed the public reads at Q25 with fastp and called clones with MiXCR. For every CDR3 protein sequence, its rows merge into one entry that carries the most common genes and DNA. In all, the sample holds some 1.1 million distinct CDR3 sequences, and about 35% of those were seen once. Roughly 11% of the sample is held by the ten biggest clonotypes. Sequencing was done on a sample of peripheral blood or thyroid tissue (not recorded which). The receptors originated from an adult man with Graves' hyperthyroidism.

About this clonotype itself: The germline gene is not matched at one end of the junction; a read error may be the cause. This chain uses TRBV10-2 with TRBJ1-6; 8 bases are shared with TRBD1. The CDR3 runs to 15 residues. The V gene's germline CDR1 is WSHSY and CDR2 SAAADI. CDR3 residues: CASSGQGWRNSPLHF. The CDR3 nucleotides read TGTGCCAGCAGTGGACAGGGATGGCGGAATTCACCCCTCCACTTT.

The chain links TRBV5-6 to TRBJ1-5, with D possibly being TRBD1 (6 bases). Trimming took 1 base from V and 0 from J, leaving 11 bases between them. Germline lookup yields CDR1 SGHDT and CDR2 YYEEEE. This CDR3 comprises 16 residues. The CDR3 spells CASSLWGRDSNQPQHF. The CDR3 nucleotides are TGTGCCAGCAGCTTGTGGGGGCGGGATAGCAATCAGCCCCAGCATTTT.